What follows are 14 T cell receptor beta chains derived from one specimen sequenced in a study of early T cells in non-severe SARS-CoV-2 infection. TCRdb used MiXCR to reprocess the 5' RACE reads, holding one entry per CDR3 protein. The table includes tens of thousands of distinct CDR3 sequences, 10% detected once. The source was whole blood, collected at baseline. The receptor source for this set is an adult who was a healthcare worker with PCR-confirmed SARS-CoV-2 infection or an uninfected control (not recorded which).

This clonotype has more than one count but fewer than ten. The chain recombines TRBV11-2 with TRBJ1-1; 8 bases fit TRBD1. This CDR3 is 16 amino acids long. The trim removed 0 bases at V and 3 bases at J, leaving 6 bases unmatched. In germline, CDR1 is SGHAT, CDR2 FQNNGV. The CDR3 protein is CASSLEGQGWDTEAFF. The DNA of the CDR3 is TGTGCCAGCAGCTTAGAAGGACAGGGTTGGGACACTGAAGCTTTCTTT.

This clonotype was seen repeatedly, ten times or more. The chain combines TRBV7-2 with TRBJ2-2, with D possibly matching TRBD1 (5 bases). The ends were cut back, 5 bases at V and 3 bases at J, with 13 bases in the middle. Looked up from germline, CDR1 is SGHTA and CDR2 is FQGNSA. The CDR3 sequence is 15 residues long. In DNA form, the CDR3 reads TGTGCCAGCAGCCCCCAGGGTCGGGACACCGGGGAGCTGTTTTTT. The encoded protein is CASSPQGRDTGELFF.

This clonotype was seen a handful of times. The V call is TRBV3-1, the J call TRBJ2-2, with a weak D call TRBD1 (5 bases). CDR1 is LGHDT and CDR2 is YNNKEL in the germline V gene (reference sequence). This CDR3 contains 16 residues. The ends were cut back, 0 bases at V and 4 bases at J, with 12 bases in the middle. Here the CDR3 reads CASSQDRQGGTGELFF. The CDR3 nucleotides are TGTGCCAGCAGCCAAGATAGGCAGGGCGGCACCGGGGAGCTGTTTTTT.

This rearrangement joins TRBV4-3 to TRBJ2-7; 11 positions agree with TRBD2. Germline lookup yields CDR1 LGHNA and CDR2 YSLEER. CDR3 length: 15 amino acids. Losses at the gene ends were 4 bases for V and 2 bases for J; bases not matched to a gene: 4. CDR3 region: CASSPGTSGPYEQYF. The CDR3 bases are TGCGCCAGCAGCCCCGGGACTAGCGGCCCCTACGAGCAGTACTTC.

At least ten counts were recorded for this clonotype. The chain uses TRBV20-1 and TRBJ1-5; D is unclear. Trimming took 3 bases from V and 2 from J, leaving 8 bases between them. There are 13 residues in the CDR3. Germline values: CDR1 DFQATT, CDR2 SNEGSKA (reference sequence). The CDR3 here is CSASYGGNQPQHF. The DNA of the CDR3 is TGCAGTGCTAGTTACGGGGGCAATCAGCCCCAGCATTTT.

The chain employs TRBV3-1 and TRBJ2-1; 7 positions match TRBD2. Germline V gene data show CDR1 as LGHDT and CDR2 as YNNKEL (reference sequence). The CDR3 runs to 15 residues. Trimming removed 4 bases from V and 9 bases from J; junction bases left unmatched: 12. The CDR3 loop is CASSPLVGRGGEQFF. CDR3 sequence (DNA): TGTGCCAGCAGCCCTTTAGTAGGACGCGGGGGTGAGCAGTTCTTC.

The chain carries TRBV2 and TRBJ2-7, with 8 bases that match TRBD1. Germline V CDR1 and CDR2: SNHLY, FYNNEI. Trimming took 4 bases from V and 5 from J; bases not matched to a gene: 1. This CDR3 is built from 12 residues. CDR3 region: CASSVRGHEQYF. CDR3 sequence (DNA): TGTGCCAGCAGTGTCAGGGGGCACGAGCAGTACTTC.

This rearrangement joins TRBV12-5 to TRBJ1-5; weak D call: TRBD1 (6 bases). CDR1 and CDR2 (germline): LGHNT, FRNRAP. V dropped 0 bases and J dropped 6 bases, with 18 bases sitting between them. The CDR3 has 17 residues. CDR3 loop: CASGLVLGQGSSQPQHF. CDR3 sequence (DNA): TGTGCTAGTGGTTTGGTACTGGGCCAGGGGTCGAGTCAGCCCCAGCATTTT.

J is TRBJ2-2 and V is TRBV10-3; D possibly corresponds to TRBD1 (5 bases). The CDR3 runs to 14 residues. In germline, CDR1 is ENHRY, CDR2 SYGVKD. V lost 8 bases, J lost 0 bases, and 10 bases lay in between. CDR3 DNA: TGTGCCATCGGGGCCAAGGCGAACACCGGGGAGCTGTTTTTT. Translation: CAIGAKANTGELFF.

The chain is built from TRBV12-3 or TRBV12-4 and TRBJ1-6; D gene unclear. V was pared by 0 bases and J by 10 bases, with 13 bases between. The CDR3 is 15 amino acids. CDR3 loop: CASSLAGIGESPLHF. The CDR3 DNA is TGTGCCAGCAGTTTAGCCGGGATCGGGGAATCACCCCTCCACTTT.

The chain has TRBV7-6 and TRBJ2-5, with D tentatively TRBD1 (5 bases). The V end lost 3 bases, the J end lost 3 bases, and 5 bases lay between the germline ends. The germline gives CDR1 SGHVS, CDR2 FNYEAQ. CDR3 size: 12 residues. CDR3 amino acids: CASSLTEETQYF. The DNA for the CDR3 is TGTGCCAGCAGCTTGACAGAAGAGACCCAGTACTTC.

There are many counts of this clonotype. As DNA, the CDR3 is TGTGCCAGCAGTTACTCCGAGAAGGGGCACGGCCTCCCCCAGCATTTT. Its protein is CASSYSEKGHGLPQHF. The chain joins TRBV6-6 to TRBJ1-5; perhaps TRBD1 as D (5 bases). CDR1 MNHNY and CDR2 SVGAGI come from the germline V gene (reference sequence). V dropped 0 bases and J dropped 10 bases, with 19 bases sitting between them. The CDR3 loop spans 16 amino acids.

This clonotype was counted at least ten times. The chain combines TRBV20-1 with TRBJ2-7; TRBD1 aligns across 10 bases. Germline trimming cut 6 bases from V and 5 bases from J; bases unmatched to any gene: 10. The CDR3 sequence is 14 residues long. Per the germline V gene, CDR1 is DFQATT and CDR2 is SNEGSKA (reference sequence). Here the CDR3 DNA reads TGCAGTGCCCTTACGACAGGGGGCCGAGACGAGCAGTACTTC. This codes for CSALTTGGRDEQYF.

This clonotype was found a few times. J is TRBJ2-1 and V is TRBV7-3; the match to TRBD2 covers 7 bases. The CDR3 extends over 14 amino acids. Germline V gene data show CDR1 as SGHTA and CDR2 as FQGTGA. The V segment lost 4 bases and the J segment 5 bases; nucleotides outside the gene matches: 5. CDR3: CASSSGGSDNEQFF. DNA for the CDR3: TGTGCCAGCAGCTCGGGGGGATCCGACAATGAGCAGTTCTTC.